What follows are 14 T cell receptor beta chains derived from one specimen sequenced in a study of blood T cell repertoires in COVID-19. TCRdb's table, derived via immunoSEQ multiplex PCR, lists solely in-frame clones and lacks some. The sample holds approximately 70,000 clones; more than 85% are singletons and the top ten take around 3.9%. The sample comprised peripheral blood. The receptors were gathered from a man between 65 and 79 years old with active COVID-19.

This clone occurred once. The CDR3 DNA follows: TGTGCCAGCAGCCGAGCCGGGGAGCTGTTTTTT. This encodes CASSRAGELFF. This chain links TRBV3-1 (or the pseudogene TRBV3-2) with TRBJ2-2; D ambiguous. Germline assignment: CDR1 LGHDT and CDR2 YNNKEL (reference sequence). With 4 bases removed from V and 6 bases from J, the gap between germline ends came to 3 bases. The CDR3 is made up of 11 amino acids.

The rearrangement joins TRBV2 to TRBJ2-5; 7 positions match TRBD2. Germline loops: CDR1 SNHLY, CDR2 FYNNEI. This CDR3 comprises 16 residues. V lost 7 bases, J lost 5 bases, and 16 bases stayed unmatched. This chain's CDR3 is CASTLGQARRGETQYF. CDR3 DNA: TGTGCCAGCACGTTGGGGCAGGCTAGGCGGGGGGAGACCCAGTACTTC.

This clone has just one count. The chain recombines TRBV19 with TRBJ2-7, with D maybe TRBD2 (6 bases). The germline gives CDR1 LNHDA, CDR2 SQIVND (reference sequence). This CDR3 has 14 amino acids. Trimming took off 7 bases at V and 2 bases at J, with 15 bases between the two ends. CDR3 sequence reads: CASNGGRGAYEQYF. Written as DNA, the CDR3 is TGTGCCAGTAACGGCGGGCGGGGAGCCTACGAGCAGTACTTC. Complete variable domain (other parts from reference TRBV19 and TRBJ2-7): DGGITQSPKYLFRKEGQNVTLSCEQNLNHDAMYWYRQDPGQGLRLIYYSQIVNDFQKGDIAEGYSVSREKKESFPLTVTSAQKNPTAFYLCASNGGRGAYEQYFGPGTRLTVT.

This rearrangement joins TRBV7-8 to TRBJ1-2; 7 bases line up with TRBD1. CDR1 and CDR2 (germline): SGHVS, FQNEAQ. Trimming took 4 bases from V and 2 from J; bases not matched to a gene: 10. The CDR3 extends over 16 amino acids. CDR3 region: CASSSRDRAQNYGYTF. The CDR3, as DNA: TGTGCCAGCAGCTCCAGAGACAGGGCTCAAAACTATGGCTACACCTTC.

The rearrangement links TRBV30 to TRBJ2-5; 12 bases are a match to TRBD2. CDR1 GTSNPN and CDR2 SVGIG come from the germline V gene (reference sequence). V trimming: 5 bases; J trimming: 5 bases; junction bases outside the gene matches: 3. CDR3 length: 13 amino acids. The chain's CDR3 is CAWAGLAGETQYF. The CDR3 DNA is TGTGCCTGGGCCGGACTAGCGGGGGAGACCCAGTACTTC.

The V gene is TRBV5-1, the J gene TRBJ2-1; TRBD1 aligns across 9 bases. Germline CDR1 and CDR2: SGHRS and YFSETQ. V dropped 7 bases and J dropped 9; count of bases not matched to a gene: 17. The CDR3 covers 16 residues. CDR3 amino acids: CASELRDRGFKGEQFF. In DNA, the CDR3 is TGCGCCAGCGAACTCCGTGACAGGGGGTTTAAGGGTGAGCAGTTCTTC.

This CDR3 reads CATSDPAGGRADTQYF. In DNA, the CDR3 is TGTGCCACCAGTGACCCGGCGGGAGGCCGGGCAGATACGCAGTATTTT. This chain uses TRBV24-1 with TRBJ2-3; 8 bases are a match to TRBD2. J was trimmed by 4 bases and V by 4 bases; bases with no gene match: 9. CDR3 length: 16 amino acids. Germline CDR1 reads KGHDR; CDR2 reads SFDVKD.

J is TRBJ2-1 and V is TRBV5-1; the D gene is possibly TRBD2 (6 bases). In germline, CDR1 is SGHRS, CDR2 YFSETQ. This CDR3 contains 15 residues. V dropped 4 bases and J dropped 7 bases, with 18 bases sitting between them. The CDR3: CASSPRVPAGNEQFF. In nucleotides, the CDR3 is TGCGCCAGCAGCCCGAGGGTACCCGCGGGGAATGAGCAGTTCTTC.

This clone was seen only a few times. The chain couples TRBV27 to TRBJ2-7; D possibly corresponds to TRBD2 (5 bases). The V end lost 3 bases, the J end lost 6 bases, and 12 bases lay between the germline ends. In germline, CDR1 is MNHEY, CDR2 SMNVEV (reference sequence). This CDR3 is built from 13 residues. CDR3 bases: TGTGCCAGCAGTTTTCGGGGTACAATCGAGCAGTACTTC. Translated, it gives CASSFRGTIEQYF.

The chain joins TRBV27 to TRBJ2-1; D is uncertain. CDR1 MNHEY and CDR2 SMNVEV come from the germline V gene (reference sequence). Trimming took 6 bases from V and 0 from J, leaving 12 bases between them. The CDR3 runs 15 residues. The CDR3 coding sequence is TGTGCCAGCAGAGTAATCCCGAGCTCCTACAATGAGCAGTTCTTC. Amino acid sequence: CASRVIPSSYNEQFF.

The genes are TRBV5-4 and TRBJ2-7; D is perhaps TRBD1 (6 bases). The CDR3 totals 12 residues. The V and J ends lost 4 bases and 6 bases respectively, with 11 bases between them. Germline assignment: CDR1 SGHNT and CDR2 YYREEE (reference sequence). The CDR3 bases are TGTGCCAGCAGCCAGGGGCCCGGCGAGCAGTACTTC. Its protein is CASSQGPGEQYF.

The chain is built from TRBV28 and TRBJ2-3; D possibly corresponds to TRBD1 (5 bases). V was pared by 6 bases and J by 5 bases, with 21 bases between. Germline values: CDR1 MDHEN, CDR2 SYDVKM. The CDR3 spans 16 residues. CDR3 in DNA: TGTGCCAGCAGCCCCCCGCAGGGCCCCAGGGTAGATACGCAGTATTTT. Protein sequence: CASSPPQGPRVDTQYF.

This clone was observed a single time. The chain has TRBV24-1 and TRBJ1-5; the match to TRBD1 covers 7 bases. CDR3 length equals 15 residues. After removal of 3 bases from V and 5 bases from J, the junction contained 6 bases not matched to a gene. Germline values: CDR1 KGHDR, CDR2 SFDVKD. The CDR3 region is CATSDRAGGDQPQHF. The CDR3 DNA reads TGTGCCACCAGTGATAGGGCAGGGGGAGATCAGCCCCAGCATTTT.

The sample holds one count of this clone. V and J are TRBV6-2 or TRBV6-3 and TRBJ2-7; 10 bases align to TRBD2. The V gene end was trimmed by 4 bases and the J gene end by 2 bases; junction bases not matched to a gene: 8. Germline V CDR1 and CDR2: MNHEY, SVGEGT. The CDR3 extends over 16 amino acids. The CDR3, as DNA: TGTGCCAGCAGTTCCAGCGGGAGGGGAGGGGCCTACGAGCAGTACTTC. Its protein product is CASSSSGRGGAYEQYF.